The source of this TCR beta chain is a study of cytomegalovirus exposure and HLA in healthy donors. Study-level background: Previous work identified 90 million to 130 million unique TCR beta sequences from 150 million to 200 million T cells. Genotyping of roughly 400 donors showed that 80% to 85% belonged to the Caucasian-associated ancestry cluster.

In the case of this clone: The antigen is unknown.

General observations from the study: Some 17,000 TCR beta sequences were associated with HLA alleles at 0.05 false discovery rate in a later analysis. The study designated 150 or so TCR beta chains cytomegalovirus-associated.

From germline, CDR1 is SGHTA and CDR2 FQGTGA. The CDR3 runs 15 residues. The V segment lost 4 bases and the J segment 2 bases; nucleotides outside the gene matches: 6. A multiplex PCR was run with 60 Vbeta primers and 13 Jbeta primers. Sequencing was performed with immunoSEQ multiplex PCR; in TCRdb, only in-frame clones are kept and a portion is missing. The sample holds 56,000 or so clones. The source is a middle-aged man in good health and CMV-seropositive. V gene TRBV7-3 combines with J gene TRBJ2-7; 9 nucleotides align to TRBD2. Sequenced sample: PBMCs. Here the CDR3 DNA reads TGTGCCAGCAGCTCCGGACTAGCGCCTACCTACGAGCAGTACTTC. Translated, it gives CASSSGLAPTYEQYF.